What follows are 19 T cell receptor beta chains derived from one specimen sequenced in a study of blood T cells in healthy people across ages. The authors ran a second PCR of about 6 to 12 cycles using a sample-barcoded 5' primer and a J-beta primer mix. TCRdb called the 5' RACE reads again in MiXCR, with one record for every CDR3 protein. The table records around 800,000 distinct CDR3 sequences, about 26% of them present only once. This sample also appeared in a second study, on T cells of mothers and their children.

Sequencing was done on a sample of blood. These receptors all stem from a boy between 5 and 17 years old in good health.

The chain recombines TRBV7-3 with TRBJ2-5; D assignment may be TRBD1 or TRBD2 (5 bases each). Trimming removed 5 bases from V and 3 bases from J, with 13 bases in between. The CDR3 sequence is 14 residues long. The V gene's germline CDR1 is SGHTA and CDR2 FQGTGA. CDR3 in amino acids: CASSHHGAEETQYF. The CDR3 DNA is TGTGCCAGCAGCCACCACGGGGCCGAAGAGACCCAGTACTTC.

The rearrangement uses TRBV5-1 and TRBJ2-3; a possible D gene is TRBD1 (6 bases). The CDR3 sequence is 15 residues long. The V end was cut by 0 bases, the J end by 6 bases, with 14 bases between. Germline V gives CDR1 SGHRS, CDR2 YFSETQ. The CDR3, as DNA: TGCGCCAGCAGCTTGGGGGACACGGTGGGGGATACGCAGTATTTT. Translated, it gives CASSLGDTVGDTQYF.

This chain links TRBV4-1 with TRBJ1-4; no firm D call. CDR3 size: 14 residues. Germline CDR1 MGHRA, CDR2 YSYEKL. V was shortened by 2 bases and J by 15 bases, with 19 bases between the two germline ends. This CDR3 is CASSQSARREWVFF. The CDR3 nucleotides read TGCGCCAGCAGCCAATCCGCCAGACGAGAGTGGGTGTTTTTT.

This clonotype was recorded a few times. The genes are TRBV20-1 and TRBJ2-7, with TRBD1 identical over 8 bases. The germline gives CDR1 DFQATT, CDR2 SNEGSKA (reference sequence). Trimming at V came to 4 bases and at J to 6 bases, leaving 11 bases not matched to a gene. The CDR3 has 14 amino acids. CDR3 in amino acids: CSATPRGRIREQYF. Written as DNA, the CDR3 is TGCAGTGCTACCCCCAGGGGGCGAATCCGCGAGCAGTACTTC.

This clonotype was counted a few times. J is TRBJ2-4 and V is TRBV28, with 8 nucleotides matching TRBD1. V trimming: 6 bases; J trimming: 0 bases; junction bases outside the gene matches: 7. The CDR3 is 16 amino acids. Per the germline V gene, CDR1 is MDHEN and CDR2 is SYDVKM. CDR3 in DNA: TGTGCCAGCAGCCATGACAGGGGACTAGCCAAAAACATTCAGTACTTC. Protein product: CASSHDRGLAKNIQYF.

The rearrangement links TRBV9 to TRBJ2-3; D tentatively reads TRBD1 or TRBD2 (6 bases each). The CDR3 loop spans 15 amino acids. Germline V gives CDR1 SGDLS, CDR2 YYNGEE. V dropped 4 bases and J dropped 1 base, with 13 bases sitting between them. The CDR3 here is CASSTGGGGTDTQYF. CDR3 DNA: TGTGCCAGCAGCACCGGGGGCGGGGGCACAGATACGCAGTATTTT.

This clonotype has just a few counts. This rearrangement joins TRBV19 to TRBJ1-5; TRBD1 aligns across 10 bases. This CDR3 is built from 17 residues. J was trimmed by 4 bases and V by 4 bases; bases with no gene match: 10. Germline-derived CDR1 and CDR2 are LNHDA and SQIVND (reference sequence). The CDR3 DNA sequence: TGTGCCAGTAGTAGCCCGGGACAGGGGAGGGATAATCAGCCCCAGCATTTT. Its protein is CASSSPGQGRDNQPQHF. Complete variable domain (other parts from reference TRBV19 and TRBJ1-5): DGGITQSPKYLFRKEGQNVTLSCEQNLNHDAMYWYRQDPGQGLRLIYYSQIVNDFQKGDIAEGYSVSREKKESFPLTVTSAQKNPTAFYLCASSSPGQGRDNQPQHFGDGTRLSIL.

This clonotype was detected a few times. The rearrangement uses TRBV25-1 and TRBJ1-2, with D possibly being TRBD1 (6 bases). The V gene's germline CDR1 is MGHDK and CDR2 SYGVNS. V gave up 1 base and J gave up 4 bases, with 13 bases separating them. There are 15 residues in the CDR3. The chain's CDR3 is CASSESQGETYGYTF. The CDR3 nucleotides read TGTGCCAGCAGTGAATCACAGGGAGAAACCTATGGCTACACCTTC.

A few counts support this clonotype. The genes are TRBV6-1 and TRBJ2-4; 14 bases map to TRBD2. V was clipped by 2 bases and J by 9 bases; unmatched bases: 12. There are 18 residues in the CDR3. Looked up from germline, CDR1 is MNHNS and CDR2 is SASEGT. The CDR3 is CASSESGTSGGPYGIQYF. The CDR3 DNA reads TGTGCCAGCAGTGAAAGTGGGACTAGCGGGGGCCCCTACGGCATTCAGTACTTC.

This clonotype was detected a few times. V is TRBV5-1 and J is TRBJ2-7; TRBD2 matches at 8 bases. V was clipped by 4 bases and J by 7 bases; unmatched bases: 13. The CDR3 runs to 15 residues. Looked up from germline, CDR1 is SGHRS and CDR2 is YFSETQ. The CDR3 spells CASSRTTSETGEQYF. In DNA, the CDR3 is TGCGCCAGCAGCCGGACGACTAGCGAGACGGGTGAGCAGTACTTC.

The chain is built from TRBV5-1 and TRBJ2-7; 9 positions match TRBD2. Trimming at V came to 4 bases and at J to 2 bases, leaving 10 bases not matched to a gene. CDR1 SGHRS and CDR2 YFSETQ come from the germline V gene. The CDR3 loop spans 16 amino acids. CDR3 loop: CASSPMSGGYTYEQYF. The CDR3 nucleotides are TGCGCCAGCAGCCCGATGAGCGGGGGGTACACCTACGAGCAGTACTTC.

The chain recombines TRBV6-8 with TRBJ1-1; 8 nucleotides match TRBD1. The CDR3 has 15 residues. Germline assignment: CDR1 MNHGY and CDR2 SAAAGT. The ends lost 2 bases at V and 4 bases at J; junction bases unmatched: 6. The CDR3 reads CASSYRGRGPTEAFF. The CDR3 nucleotides are TGTGCCAGCAGTTACAGGGGCAGGGGGCCCACTGAAGCTTTCTTT.

This chain links TRBV11-2 with TRBJ2-7, with 9 bases fitting TRBD1. The better agreement between TRBJ2-1 and the DNA end casts doubt on the J call. The CDR3 totals 15 residues. Germline V gives CDR1 SGHAT, CDR2 FQNNGV. CDR3 amino acids: CASSLADRGVDEQFF. The CDR3 region has the DNA TGTGCCAGCAGCCTGGCCGACAGGGGGGTGGATGAGCAGTTCTTC.

The chain carries TRBV10-3 and TRBJ2-2; TRBD2 might be the D (5 bases). This CDR3 spans 16 amino acids. Germline CDR1 reads ENHRY; CDR2 reads SYGVKD. The germline V and J ends were trimmed by 2 bases and 2 bases, with 12 bases remaining between them. CDR3 nucleotide sequence: TGTGCCATCAGTGAGAGCGGACTGGTAAACACCGGGGAGCTGTTTTTT. It is translated as CAISESGLVNTGELFF.

The chain links TRBV18 to TRBJ2-4, with 8 bases lining up with TRBD2. Trimming at V came to 6 bases and at J to 5 bases, leaving 3 bases not matched to a gene. Germline V CDR1 and CDR2: KGHSH, LQKENI. The CDR3 is 13 residues long. The CDR3 sequence: CASSELAENIQYF. CDR3 nucleotide sequence: TGTGCCAGCTCCGAACTAGCGGAAAACATTCAGTACTTC.

The chain couples TRBV6-6 to TRBJ1-2; TRBD1 is a possible D gene (6 bases). The V gene lost 6 bases and the J gene lost 6 bases, with 14 bases spanning the gap. Germline lookup yields CDR1 MNHNY and CDR2 SVGAGI (reference sequence). This CDR3 has 13 amino acids. The CDR3 sequence: CASRRAGEDGYTF. The CDR3 DNA is TGTGCCAGCAGACGAGCAGGGGAGGATGGCTACACCTTC.

This sequence joins TRBV6-6 and TRBJ1-2; D gene uncertain. Germline V gene sequence: CDR1 MNHNY, CDR2 SVGAGI (reference sequence). The V end lost 2 bases, the J end lost 5 bases, and 9 bases lay between the germline ends. The CDR3 totals 13 residues. CDR3: CASSYQVSYGYTF. The CDR3 bases are TGTGCCAGCAGTTACCAGGTTTCTTATGGCTACACCTTC.

This clonotype was detected only a few times. Sequence at one end of the junction differs from germline and may be a read error. The chain combines TRBV5-1 with TRBJ2-7, with 10 bases identical to TRBD1. The CDR3 consists of 16 residues. Per germline, CDR1 SGHRS and CDR2 YFSETQ. CDR3 in DNA: TGCGCCAGCAGCTACGGACAGGGGGTCGAATCCTACGAACAGTACTTC. This translates into CASSYGQGVESYEQYF.

The chain combines TRBV29-1 with TRBJ1-2; TRBD1 agrees at 7 bases. Germline assignment: CDR1 SQVTM and CDR2 ANQGSEA. Losses at the gene ends were 5 bases for V and 3 bases for J; bases not matched to a gene: 3. This CDR3 has 12 residues. CDR3 region: CSVRQGDYGYTF. CDR3 bases: TGCAGCGTTCGACAGGGTGACTATGGCTACACCTTC. The entire variable domain, with the rest obtained from reference TRBV29-1 and TRBJ1-2, is as follows: SAVISQKPSRDICQRGTSLTIQCQVDSQVTMMFWYRQQPGQSLTLIATANQGSEATYESGFVIDKFPISRPNLTFSTLTVSNMSPEDSSIYLCSVRQGDYGYTFGSGTRLTVV.